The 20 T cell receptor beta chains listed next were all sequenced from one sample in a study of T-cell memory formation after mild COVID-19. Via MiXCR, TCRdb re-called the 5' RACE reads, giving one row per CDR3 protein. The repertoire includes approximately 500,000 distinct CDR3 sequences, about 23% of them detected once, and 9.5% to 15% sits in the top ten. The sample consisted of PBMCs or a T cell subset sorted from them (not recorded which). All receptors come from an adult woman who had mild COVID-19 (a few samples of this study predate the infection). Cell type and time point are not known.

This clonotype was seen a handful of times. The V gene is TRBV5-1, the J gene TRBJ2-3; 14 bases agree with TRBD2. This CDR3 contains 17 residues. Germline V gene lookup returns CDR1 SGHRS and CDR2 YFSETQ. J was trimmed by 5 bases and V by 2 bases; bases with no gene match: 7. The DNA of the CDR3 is TGCGCCAGCAGCTTAGGACTAGCGGGAGGTGTCCGAGATACGCAGTATTTT. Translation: CASSLGLAGGVRDTQYF.

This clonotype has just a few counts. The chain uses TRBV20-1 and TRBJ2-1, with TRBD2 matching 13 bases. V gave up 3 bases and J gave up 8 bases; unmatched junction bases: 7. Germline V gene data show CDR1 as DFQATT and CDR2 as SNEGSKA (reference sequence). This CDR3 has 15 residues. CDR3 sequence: CSASDGLAGVHEQFF. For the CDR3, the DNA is TGCAGTGCTAGCGACGGACTAGCGGGAGTCCATGAGCAGTTCTTC.

The CDR3 sequence: CASSYRVMNTEAFF. CDR3 bases: TGTGCCAGCAGCTACAGGGTCATGAACACTGAAGCTTTCTTT. The gene calls are TRBV7-8 and TRBJ1-1; tentatively, D is TRBD1 (6 bases). The germline V gene encodes CDR1 SGHVS and CDR2 FQNEAQ. The germline V and J ends were trimmed by 4 bases and 0 bases, with 9 bases remaining between them. The CDR3 is 14 residues long.

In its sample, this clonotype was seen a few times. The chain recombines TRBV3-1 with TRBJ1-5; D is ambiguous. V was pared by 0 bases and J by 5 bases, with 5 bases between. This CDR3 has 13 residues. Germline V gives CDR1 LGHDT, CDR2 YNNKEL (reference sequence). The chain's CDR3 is CASSQDLHQPQHF. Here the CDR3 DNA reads TGTGCCAGCAGCCAAGATCTCCATCAGCCCCAGCATTTT.

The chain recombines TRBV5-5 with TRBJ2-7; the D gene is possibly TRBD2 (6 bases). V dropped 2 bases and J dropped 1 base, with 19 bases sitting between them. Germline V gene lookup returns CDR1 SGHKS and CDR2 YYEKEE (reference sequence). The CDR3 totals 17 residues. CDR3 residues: CASSFRSPGRSSYEQYF. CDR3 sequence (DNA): TGTGCCAGCAGCTTTAGGTCTCCAGGGAGGTCATCCTACGAGCAGTACTTC. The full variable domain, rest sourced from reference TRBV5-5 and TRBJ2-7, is DAGVTQSPTHLIKTRGQQVTLRCSPISGHKSVSWYQQVLGQGPQFIFQYYEKEERGRGNFPDRFSARQFPNYSSELNVNALLLGDSALYLCASSFRSPGRSSYEQYFGPGTRLTVT.

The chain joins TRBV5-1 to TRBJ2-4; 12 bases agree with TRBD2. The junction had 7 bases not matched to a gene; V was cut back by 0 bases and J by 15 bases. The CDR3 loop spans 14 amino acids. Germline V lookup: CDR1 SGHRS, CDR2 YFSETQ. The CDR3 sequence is CASSLGLAGDPGYF. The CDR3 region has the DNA TGCGCCAGCAGCTTGGGACTAGCGGGGGACCCTGGGTACTTC.

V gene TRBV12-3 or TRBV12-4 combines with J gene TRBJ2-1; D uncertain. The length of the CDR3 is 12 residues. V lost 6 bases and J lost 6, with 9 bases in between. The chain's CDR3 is CASRQYVNEQFF. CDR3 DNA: TGTGCCAGCAGACAATATGTCAATGAGCAGTTCTTC.

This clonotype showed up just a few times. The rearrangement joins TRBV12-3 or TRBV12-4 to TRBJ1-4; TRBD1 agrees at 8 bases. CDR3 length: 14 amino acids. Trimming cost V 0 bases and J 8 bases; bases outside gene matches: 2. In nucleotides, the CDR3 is TGTGCCAGCAGTTTAGCGGGACAGGCAGAAAAACTGTTTTTT. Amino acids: CASSLAGQAEKLFF.

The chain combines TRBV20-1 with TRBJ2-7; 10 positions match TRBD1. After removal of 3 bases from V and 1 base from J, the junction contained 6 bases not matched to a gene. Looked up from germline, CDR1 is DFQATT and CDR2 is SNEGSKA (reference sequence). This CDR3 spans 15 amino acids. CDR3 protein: CSASLRDRGSYEQYF. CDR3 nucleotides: TGCAGTGCTAGTCTTCGGGACAGGGGTTCCTACGAGCAGTACTTC.

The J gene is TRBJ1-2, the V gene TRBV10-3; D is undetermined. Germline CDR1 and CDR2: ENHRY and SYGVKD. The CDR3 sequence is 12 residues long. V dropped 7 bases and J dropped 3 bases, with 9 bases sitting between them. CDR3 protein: CAIMVGYYGYTF. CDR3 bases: TGTGCCATCATGGTGGGGTACTATGGCTACACCTTC.

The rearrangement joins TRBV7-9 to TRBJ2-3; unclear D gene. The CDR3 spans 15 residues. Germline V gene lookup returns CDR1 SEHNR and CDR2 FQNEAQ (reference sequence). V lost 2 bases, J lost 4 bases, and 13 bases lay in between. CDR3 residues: CASSLQVGRADTQYF. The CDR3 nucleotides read TGTGCCAGCAGCTTACAGGTCGGCCGCGCAGATACGCAGTATTTT.

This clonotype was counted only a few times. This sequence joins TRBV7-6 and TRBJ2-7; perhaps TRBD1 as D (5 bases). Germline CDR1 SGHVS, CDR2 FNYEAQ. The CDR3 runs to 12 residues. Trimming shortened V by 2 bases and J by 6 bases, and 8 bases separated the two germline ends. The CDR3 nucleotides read TGTGCCAGCAGCTTACAGGGTTCCGAGCAGTACTTC. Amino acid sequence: CASSLQGSEQYF.

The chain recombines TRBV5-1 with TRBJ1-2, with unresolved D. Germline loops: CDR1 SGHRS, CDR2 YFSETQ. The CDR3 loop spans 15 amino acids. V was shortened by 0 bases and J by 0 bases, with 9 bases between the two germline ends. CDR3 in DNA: TGCGCCAGCAGCTTGGCAGCTCCCTCTAACTATGGCTACACCTTC. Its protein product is CASSLAAPSNYGYTF.

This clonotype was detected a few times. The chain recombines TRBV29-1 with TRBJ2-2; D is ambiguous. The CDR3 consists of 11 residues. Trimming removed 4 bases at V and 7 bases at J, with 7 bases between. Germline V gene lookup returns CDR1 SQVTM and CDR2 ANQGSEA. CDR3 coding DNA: TGCAGCGTTGGGGTTGGCGGGGAGCTGTTTTTT. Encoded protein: CSVGVGGELFF.

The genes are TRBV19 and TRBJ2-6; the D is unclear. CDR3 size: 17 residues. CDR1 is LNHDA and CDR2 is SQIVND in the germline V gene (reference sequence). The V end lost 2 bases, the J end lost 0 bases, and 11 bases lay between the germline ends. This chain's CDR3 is CASSIRGSLSGANVLTF. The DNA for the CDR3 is TGTGCCAGTAGTATACGCGGCTCCCTCTCTGGGGCCAACGTCCTGACTTTC. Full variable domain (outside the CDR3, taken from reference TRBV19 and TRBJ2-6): DGGITQSPKYLFRKEGQNVTLSCEQNLNHDAMYWYRQDPGQGLRLIYYSQIVNDFQKGDIAEGYSVSREKKESFPLTVTSAQKNPTAFYLCASSIRGSLSGANVLTFGAGSRLTVL.

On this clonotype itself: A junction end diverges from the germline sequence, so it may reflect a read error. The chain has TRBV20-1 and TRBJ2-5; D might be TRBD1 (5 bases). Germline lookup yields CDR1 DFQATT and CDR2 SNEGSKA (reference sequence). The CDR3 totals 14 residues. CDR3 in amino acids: CSDRDWLGLETQYF. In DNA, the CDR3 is TGCAGTGATAGAGATTGGTTGGGGCTGGAGACCCAGTACTTC.

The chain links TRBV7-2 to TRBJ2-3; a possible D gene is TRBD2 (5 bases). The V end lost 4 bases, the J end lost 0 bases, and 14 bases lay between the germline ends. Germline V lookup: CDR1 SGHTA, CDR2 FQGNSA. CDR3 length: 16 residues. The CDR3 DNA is TGTGCCAGCAGCTACCGCAGTAGCGAGAGCACAGATACGCAGTATTTT. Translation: CASSYRSSESTDTQYF.

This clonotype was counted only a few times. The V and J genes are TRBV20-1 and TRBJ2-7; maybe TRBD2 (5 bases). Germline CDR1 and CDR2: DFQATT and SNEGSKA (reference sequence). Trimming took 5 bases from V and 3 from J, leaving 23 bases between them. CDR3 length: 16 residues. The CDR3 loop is CSASRPRTASDYEQYF. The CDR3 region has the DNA TGCAGTGCTTCTCGCCCCAGGACTGCTTCTGACTACGAGCAGTACTTC.

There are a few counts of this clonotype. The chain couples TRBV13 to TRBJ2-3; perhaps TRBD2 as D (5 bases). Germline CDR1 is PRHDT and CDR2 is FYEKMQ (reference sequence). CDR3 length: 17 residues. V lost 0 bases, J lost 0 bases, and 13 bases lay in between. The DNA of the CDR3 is TGTGCCAGCAGCTTAGGTCGGACGGGGTCTAGCACAGATACGCAGTATTTT. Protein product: CASSLGRTGSSTDTQYF. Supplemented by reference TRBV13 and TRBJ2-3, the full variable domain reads AAGVIQSPRHLIKEKRETATLKCYPIPRHDTVYWYQQGPGQDPQFLISFYEKMQSDKGSIPDRFSAQQFSDYHSELNMSSLELGDSALYFCASSLGRTGSSTDTQYFGPGTRLTVL.

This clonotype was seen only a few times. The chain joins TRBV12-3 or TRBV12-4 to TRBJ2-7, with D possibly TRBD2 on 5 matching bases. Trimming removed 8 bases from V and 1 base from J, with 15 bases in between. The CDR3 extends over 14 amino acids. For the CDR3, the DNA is TGTGCCAGCCAGGACTCCCGGGGTTCCTACGAGCAGTACTTC. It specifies CASQDSRGSYEQYF.